The 22 T cell receptor beta chains reported below all come from one sample, sequenced in a study of T-cell reconstitution after alpha-beta-depleted transplantation in children. Preparation of the TCRbeta library used unique molecular identifiers. TCRdb fed the PCR reads into MiXCR, producing one record per CDR3 protein. The data hold about 640,000 distinct CDR3 sequences, with around 13% observed a single time. The input for sequencing was PBMCs, mostly from graft donor cells, taken 360 days after TCRalphabeta/CD19-depleted stem cell transplant. Every receptor here comes from a male patient younger than 18 who had a stem cell transplant for acute myeloid leukemia, so the T cells may come from the graft donor.

The CDR3 region is CASSHRGLTKNIQYF. The CDR3 DNA reads TGTGCCAGCAGCCACAGGGGGCTCACCAAAAACATTCAGTACTTC. The J gene is TRBJ2-4, the V gene TRBV6-1; 9 bases line up with TRBD1. The J segment lost 2 bases and the V segment lost 6 bases, leaving 5 bases of the junction unmatched. This CDR3 comprises 15 residues. The germline V gene has CDR1 MNHNS and CDR2 SASEGT.

In this sample, this clonotype turned up a few times. The chain carries TRBV29-1 and TRBJ1-4; D unclear. The CDR3 contains 14 residues. Germline lookup yields CDR1 SQVTM and CDR2 ANQGSEA. The ends were cut back, 3 bases at V and 0 bases at J, with 8 bases in the middle. CDR3: CSVDKHSTNEKLFF. The CDR3 bases are TGCAGCGTTGATAAACATTCAACTAATGAAAAACTGTTTTTT. The full variable domain, completed using reference TRBV29-1 and TRBJ1-4, is SAVISQKPSRDICQRGTSLTIQCQVDSQVTMMFWYRQQPGQSLTLIATANQGSEATYESGFVIDKFPISRPNLTFSTLTVSNMSPEDSSIYLCSVDKHSTNEKLFFGSGTQLSVL.

This clonotype was seen repeatedly, ten times or more. CDR3 in DNA: TGTGCCAGCAGCCGTGATGTCCCCGGGACACCGTACTTC. Translating gives CASSRDVPGTPYF. The chain is built from TRBV5-6 and TRBJ2-7; perhaps TRBD1 as D (6 bases). CDR1 and CDR2 (germline): SGHDT, YYEEEE. The length of the CDR3 is 13 residues. The V end lost 4 bases, the J end lost 12 bases, and 20 bases lay between the germline ends.

The V and J genes are TRBV4-2 and TRBJ2-4; D is uncertain. Trimming pared 0 bases from V and 8 bases from J, leaving 17 bases between. Germline CDR1 and CDR2: LGHNA and YNFKEQ. The CDR3 covers 16 residues. The CDR3 nucleotides read TGTGCCAGCAGCCAAGAAGTCGACACCATGTTGGACATTCAGTACTTC. It translates to CASSQEVDTMLDIQYF.

This clonotype was observed a few times. V and J are TRBV5-5 and TRBJ2-7; 12 nucleotides match TRBD2. Germline assignment: CDR1 SGHKS and CDR2 YYEKEE (reference sequence). The CDR3 sequence is 17 residues long. The V and J ends lost 1 base and 2 bases, in that order; junction bases with no gene match: 7. This CDR3 reads CASSLWLAGGYAYEQYF. The CDR3, as DNA: TGTGCCAGCAGCTTGTGGCTAGCGGGAGGGTACGCCTACGAGCAGTACTTC.

Only a few counts were recorded for this clonotype. The chain recombines TRBV5-1 with TRBJ2-7; 7 bases line up with TRBD1. J was trimmed by 2 bases and V by 4 bases; bases with no gene match: 12. Per the germline V gene, CDR1 is SGHRS and CDR2 is YFSETQ. The CDR3 is 16 residues long. The CDR3: CASSPHLQGVTYEQYF. In DNA form, the CDR3 reads TGCGCCAGCAGCCCTCACCTCCAGGGGGTTACCTACGAGCAGTACTTC.

This clonotype has only a few counts. J is TRBJ2-2 and V is TRBV3-1, with D perhaps TRBD2 (6 bases). This CDR3 has 15 amino acids. The V gene's germline CDR1 is LGHDT and CDR2 YNNKEL (reference sequence). Trimming shortened V by 1 base and J by 5 bases, and 11 bases separated the two germline ends. Here the CDR3 reads CASSQVGTSTGELFF. CDR3 in DNA: TGTGCCAGCAGCCAAGTCGGGACTTCGACCGGGGAGCTGTTTTTT.

This clonotype was detected only a few times. The J gene is TRBJ2-3, the V gene TRBV7-8; the match to TRBD2 covers 11 bases. This CDR3 comprises 18 residues. The V and J ends lost 5 bases and 1 base, in that order; junction bases with no gene match: 11. The germline V gene has CDR1 SGHVS and CDR2 FQNEAQ. CDR3 nucleotide sequence: TGTGCCAGCAGCCCGACTAGCGGGAATCCAAGGGGCACAGATACGCAGTATTTT. It specifies CASSPTSGNPRGTDTQYF. Filled out from reference TRBV7-8 and TRBJ2-3, the complete variable domain reads GAGVSQSPRYKVAKRGQDVALRCDPISGHVSLFWYQQALGQGPEFLTYFQNEAQLDKSGLPSDRFFAERPEGSVSTLKIQRTQQEDSAVYLCASSPTSGNPRGTDTQYFGPGTRLTVL.

The chain combines TRBV9 with TRBJ2-1; D not certain. Trimming took off 0 bases at V and 6 bases at J, with 25 bases between the two ends. Germline-derived CDR1 and CDR2 are SGDLS and YYNGEE. This CDR3 comprises 19 residues. The CDR3 sequence is CASSVDPARPAVEVNEQFF. In DNA, the CDR3 is TGTGCCAGCAGCGTAGACCCCGCGCGGCCGGCGGTAGAGGTCAATGAGCAGTTCTTC.

This CDR3 is CSVGGQGISEAFF. The CDR3 bases are TGCAGCGTTGGGGGACAGGGTATTTCTGAAGCTTTCTTT. The chain combines TRBV29-1 with TRBJ1-1; 9 bases map to TRBD1. CDR3 length: 13 residues. The V gene end was trimmed by 4 bases and the J gene end by 6 bases; junction bases not matched to a gene: 6. The germline CDR1 and CDR2 sequences are SQVTM and ANQGSEA. Variable domain in full (rest from reference TRBV29-1 and TRBJ1-1): SAVISQKPSRDICQRGTSLTIQCQVDSQVTMMFWYRQQPGQSLTLIATANQGSEATYESGFVIDKFPISRPNLTFSTLTVSNMSPEDSSIYLCSVGGQGISEAFFGQGTRLTVV.

Only a few counts were recorded for this clonotype. The V and J genes are TRBV7-9 and TRBJ1-1; TRBD1 matches 12 bases. Looked up from germline, CDR1 is SEHNR and CDR2 is FQNEAQ (reference sequence). The V and J ends lost 3 bases and 3 bases, in that order; junction bases with no gene match: 11. CDR3 length equals 18 residues. The CDR3 DNA reads as TGTGCCAGCAGCTTCGTCCCGGGACAGGGGGCTAGGGACACTGAAGCTTTCTTT. It translates to CASSFVPGQGARDTEAFF.

The V call is TRBV29-1, the J call TRBJ2-3, with D uncertain. The V and J ends lost 7 bases and 4 bases respectively, with 15 bases between them. In germline, CDR1 is SQVTM, CDR2 ANQGSEA. The CDR3 loop spans 13 amino acids. CDR3 protein: CSGTRAGADTQYF. The CDR3 region has the DNA TGCAGCGGGACGAGAGCTGGGGCAGATACGCAGTATTTT.

This clonotype was seen a few times. This chain joins TRBV12-3 or TRBV12-4 and TRBJ2-7; 8 bases line up with TRBD2. J gave up 0 bases and V 0 bases, and 16 bases lay outside the gene matches. CDR3 length: 20 residues. CDR3 in amino acids: CASSLARENSGARSSYEQYF. CDR3 nucleotides: TGTGCCAGCAGTTTAGCCAGGGAGAATAGCGGGGCCAGGAGCTCCTACGAGCAGTACTTC.

The CDR3 spells CASSYLRDGKHYGYTF. The CDR3 nucleotides are TGTGCCAGCAGTTATCTTCGGGACGGAAAACACTATGGCTACACCTTC. This chain connects TRBV28 to TRBJ1-2; a possible D gene is TRBD1 (5 bases). The CDR3 has 16 amino acids. Germline CDR1 is MDHEN and CDR2 is SYDVKM. V was trimmed by 4 bases and J by 3 bases, leaving 18 bases between them.

This clonotype was seen a few times. This chain links TRBV14 with TRBJ2-7; 16 bases are a match to TRBD2. This CDR3 has 19 residues. Germline V gene sequence: CDR1 SGHDN, CDR2 FVKESK. V shed 4 bases, J shed 0 bases, and the junction held 9 bases outside the gene matches. The CDR3 here is CASSPIGGLAGGPSYEQYF. DNA of the CDR3: TGTGCCAGCAGCCCTATTGGGGGACTAGCGGGAGGGCCCTCCTACGAGCAGTACTTC.

This clonotype was detected only a few times. The J gene is TRBJ2-7, the V gene TRBV4-3; 8 bases line up with TRBD2. CDR1 and CDR2 from the germline V gene are LGHNA and YSLEER. The trim removed 0 bases at V and 3 bases at J, leaving 10 bases unmatched. The CDR3 runs 17 residues. CDR3 loop: CASSQDLSGSPIYEQYF. CDR3 nucleotide sequence: TGCGCCAGCAGCCAAGATCTGAGCGGGAGCCCGATCTACGAGCAGTACTTC.

The table lists this clonotype with many counts. The rearrangement uses TRBV7-2 and TRBJ2-7; a possible D gene is TRBD1 (5 bases). Trimming took off 5 bases at V and 2 bases at J, with 13 bases between the two ends. Germline values: CDR1 SGHTA, CDR2 FQGNSA. CDR3 size: 14 residues. The CDR3 loop is CASSHRFITYEQYF. CDR3 nucleotide sequence: TGTGCCAGCAGCCACAGGTTCATTACCTACGAGCAGTACTTC.

At least ten counts were recorded for this clonotype. The CDR3 nucleotides read TGTGCCAGCAGCCCCTCCTCCGGGGCATTCTCCTACGAGCAGTACTTC. Its protein is CASSPSSGAFSYEQYF. The V and J genes are TRBV12-3 or TRBV12-4 and TRBJ2-7; the D call may be TRBD1 or TRBD2 (5 bases each). Deletions cut 6 bases from V and 0 bases from J, with 18 bases between. The CDR3 spans 16 residues.

This clonotype turned up a few times. The chain has TRBV7-6 and TRBJ1-1; 7 nucleotides match TRBD1. V lost 3 bases, J lost 11 bases, and 9 bases stayed unmatched. Looked up from germline, CDR1 is SGHVS and CDR2 is FNYEAQ. The CDR3 is made up of 13 amino acids. The CDR3 region is CASSLTVTGLAFF. The DNA of the CDR3 is TGTGCCAGCAGCTTGACCGTGACAGGGCTGGCTTTCTTT.

The chain links TRBV11-2 to TRBJ1-5; 10 nucleotides match TRBD1. The CDR3 has 16 amino acids. The germline CDR1 and CDR2 sequences are SGHAT and FQNNGV. J lost 4 bases, V lost 0 bases, and 3 bases had no gene match. The CDR3 DNA is TGTGCCAGCAGCTTAGATTCGGGACAGGGGAATCAGCCCCAGCATTTT. Residues: CASSLDSGQGNQPQHF.

This clonotype was observed at least ten times. This rearrangement joins TRBV29-1 to TRBJ2-2, with 9 positions matching TRBD1. CDR3 length equals 16 residues. After removal of 4 bases from V and 5 bases from J, the junction contained 11 bases not matched to a gene. CDR1 is SQVTM and CDR2 is ANQGSEA in the germline V gene. The CDR3 nucleotides read TGCAGCGTTGGAACAGGGTTACAGGGGGCTACCGGGGAGCTGTTTTTT. As protein: CSVGTGLQGATGELFF.

This clonotype showed up just a few times. The chain carries TRBV29-1 and TRBJ2-7; 7 bases match TRBD2. The length of the CDR3 is 12 residues. In germline, CDR1 is SQVTM, CDR2 ANQGSEA. V lost 4 bases to trimming and J lost 6 bases; unmatched junction nucleotides: 6. The CDR3 nucleotides read TGCAGCGTTGCGGGCGGGAGACGCGAGCAGTACTTC. Translation gives CSVAGGRREQYF.